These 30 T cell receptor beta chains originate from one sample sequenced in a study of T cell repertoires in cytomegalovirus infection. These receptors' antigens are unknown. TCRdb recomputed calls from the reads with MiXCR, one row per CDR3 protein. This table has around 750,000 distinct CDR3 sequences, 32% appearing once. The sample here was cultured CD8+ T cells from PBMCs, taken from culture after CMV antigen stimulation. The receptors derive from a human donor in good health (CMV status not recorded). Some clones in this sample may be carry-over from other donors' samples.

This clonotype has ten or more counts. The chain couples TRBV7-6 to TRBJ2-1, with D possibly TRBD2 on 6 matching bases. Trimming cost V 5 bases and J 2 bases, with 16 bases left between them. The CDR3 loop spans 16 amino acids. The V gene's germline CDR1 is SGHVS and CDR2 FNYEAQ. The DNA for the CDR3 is TGTGCCAGCAGCCCGGATGGGGGGTCCCCCTACAATGAGCAGTTCTTC. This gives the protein CASSPDGGSPYNEQFF.

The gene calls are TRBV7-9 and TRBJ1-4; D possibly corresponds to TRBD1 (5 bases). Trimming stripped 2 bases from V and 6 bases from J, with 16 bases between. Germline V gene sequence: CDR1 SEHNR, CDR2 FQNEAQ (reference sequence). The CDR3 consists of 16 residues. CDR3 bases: TGTGCCAGCAGCTTATATGACAGAAGTTTTTATGAAAAACTGTTTTTT. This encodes CASSLYDRSFYEKLFF.

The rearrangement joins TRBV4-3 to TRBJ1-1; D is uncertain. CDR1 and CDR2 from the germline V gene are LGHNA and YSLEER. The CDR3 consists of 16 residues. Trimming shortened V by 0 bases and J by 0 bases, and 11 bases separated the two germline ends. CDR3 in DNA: TGCGCCAGCAGCCAAGATCGTAGGTCTTTGAACACTGAAGCTTTCTTT. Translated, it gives CASSQDRRSLNTEAFF.

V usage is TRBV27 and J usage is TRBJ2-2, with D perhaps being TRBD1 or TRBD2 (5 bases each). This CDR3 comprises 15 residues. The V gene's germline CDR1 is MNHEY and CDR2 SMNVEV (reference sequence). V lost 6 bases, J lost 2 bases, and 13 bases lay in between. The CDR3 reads CASSIGTINTGELFF. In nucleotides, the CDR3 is TGTGCCAGCAGCATAGGGACCATTAACACCGGGGAGCTGTTTTTT.

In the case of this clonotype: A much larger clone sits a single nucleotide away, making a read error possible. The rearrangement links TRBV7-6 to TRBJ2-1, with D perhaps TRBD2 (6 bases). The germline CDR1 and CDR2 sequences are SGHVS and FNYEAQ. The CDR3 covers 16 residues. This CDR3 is CANSLADLTWDNEQFF. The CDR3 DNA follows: TGTGCCAACAGCTTAGCGGACCTTACTTGGGACAATGAGCAGTTCTTC.

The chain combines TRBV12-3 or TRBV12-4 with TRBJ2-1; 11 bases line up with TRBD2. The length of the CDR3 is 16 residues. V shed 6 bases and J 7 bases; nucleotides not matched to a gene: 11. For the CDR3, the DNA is TGTGCCAGCAGCACGACTAGGGCTAGCGGGGGGAATGAGCAGTTCTTC. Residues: CASSTTRASGGNEQFF.

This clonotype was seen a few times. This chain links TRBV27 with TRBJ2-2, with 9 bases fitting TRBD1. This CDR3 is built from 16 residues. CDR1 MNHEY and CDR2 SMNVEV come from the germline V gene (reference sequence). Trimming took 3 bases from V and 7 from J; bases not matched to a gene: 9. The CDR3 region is CASSFGGTGRFGELFF. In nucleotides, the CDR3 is TGTGCCAGCAGTTTCGGGGGGACAGGGAGGTTCGGGGAGCTGTTTTTT.

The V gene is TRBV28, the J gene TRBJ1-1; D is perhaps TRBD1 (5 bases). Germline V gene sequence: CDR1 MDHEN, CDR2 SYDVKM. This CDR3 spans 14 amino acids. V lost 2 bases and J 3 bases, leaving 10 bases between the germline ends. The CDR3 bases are TGTGCCAGCAGTTTAAGTCGGGGACACACTGAAGCTTTCTTT. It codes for CASSLSRGHTEAFF.

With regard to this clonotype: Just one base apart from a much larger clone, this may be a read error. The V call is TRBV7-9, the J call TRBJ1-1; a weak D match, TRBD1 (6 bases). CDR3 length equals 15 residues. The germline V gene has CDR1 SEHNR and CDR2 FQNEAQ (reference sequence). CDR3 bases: TGTGCCAACAGCCTAGCAGGGGCGTCATCCACTGAAGCTTTCTTT. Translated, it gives CANSLAGASSTEAFF.

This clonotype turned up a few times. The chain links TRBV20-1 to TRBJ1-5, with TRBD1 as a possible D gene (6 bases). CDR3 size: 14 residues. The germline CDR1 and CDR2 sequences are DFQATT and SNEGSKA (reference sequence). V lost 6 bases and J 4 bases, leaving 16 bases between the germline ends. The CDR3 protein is CSARRGLANQPQHF. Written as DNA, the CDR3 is TGCAGTGCGCGGCGGGGGCTAGCGAATCAGCCCCAGCATTTT.

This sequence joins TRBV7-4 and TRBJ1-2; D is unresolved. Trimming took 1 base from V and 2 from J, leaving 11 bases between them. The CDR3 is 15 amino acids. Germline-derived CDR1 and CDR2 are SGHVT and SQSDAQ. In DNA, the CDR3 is TGTGCCAGCAGCTTAGTTGGCAGGTGGAACTATGGCTACACCTTC. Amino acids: CASSLVGRWNYGYTF.

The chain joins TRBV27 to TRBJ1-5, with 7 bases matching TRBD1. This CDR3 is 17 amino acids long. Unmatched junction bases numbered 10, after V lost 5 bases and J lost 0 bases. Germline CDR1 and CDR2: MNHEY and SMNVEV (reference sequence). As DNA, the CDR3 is TGTGCCAGCAGTGACAGGGCTACTTACCCTAGCAATCAGCCCCAGCATTTT. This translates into CASSDRATYPSNQPQHF.

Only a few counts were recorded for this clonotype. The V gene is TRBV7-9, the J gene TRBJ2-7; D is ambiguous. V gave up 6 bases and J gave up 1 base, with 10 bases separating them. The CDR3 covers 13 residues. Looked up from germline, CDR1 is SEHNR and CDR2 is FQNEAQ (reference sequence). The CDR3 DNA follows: TGTGCCAGCAGTCAAAGGGATTCCTACGAGCAGTACGTC. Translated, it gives CASSQRDSYEQYV.

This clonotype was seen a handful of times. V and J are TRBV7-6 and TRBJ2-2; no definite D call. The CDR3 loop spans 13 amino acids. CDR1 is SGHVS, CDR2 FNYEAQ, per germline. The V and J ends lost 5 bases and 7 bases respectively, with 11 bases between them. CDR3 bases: TGTGCCAGCAGCGCTAGGGTGAACGGGGAGCTGTTTTTT. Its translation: CASSARVNGELFF.

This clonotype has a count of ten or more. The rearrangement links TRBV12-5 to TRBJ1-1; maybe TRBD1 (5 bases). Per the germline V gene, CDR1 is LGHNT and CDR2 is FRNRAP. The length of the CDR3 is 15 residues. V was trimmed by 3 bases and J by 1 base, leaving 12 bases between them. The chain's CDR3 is CASGFQGMENTEAFF. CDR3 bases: TGTGCTAGTGGTTTCCAGGGAATGGAGAACACTGAAGCTTTCTTT.

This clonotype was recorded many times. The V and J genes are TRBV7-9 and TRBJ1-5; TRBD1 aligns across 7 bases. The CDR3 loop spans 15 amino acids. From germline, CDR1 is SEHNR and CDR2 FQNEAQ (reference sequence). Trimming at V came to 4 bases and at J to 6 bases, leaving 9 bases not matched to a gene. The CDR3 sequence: CASSSFGGGSQPQHF. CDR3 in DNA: TGTGCCAGCAGCTCCTTCGGAGGGGGCAGTCAGCCCCAGCATTTT.

The CDR3 bases are TGTGCCAGCAGTTTCCAGCAGGGACATCGCTCCTACAATGAGCAGTTCTTC. Its protein is CASSFQQGHRSYNEQFF. This rearrangement joins TRBV27 to TRBJ2-1; D perhaps matches TRBD1 (6 bases). This CDR3 comprises 17 residues. V was shortened by 3 bases and J by 0 bases, with 15 bases between the two germline ends. In germline, CDR1 is MNHEY, CDR2 SMNVEV (reference sequence).

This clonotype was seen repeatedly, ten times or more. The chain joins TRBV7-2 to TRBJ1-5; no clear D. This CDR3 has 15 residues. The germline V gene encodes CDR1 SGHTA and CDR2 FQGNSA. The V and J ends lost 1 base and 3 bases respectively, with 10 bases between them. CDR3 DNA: TGTGCCAGCAGCTTAGATATCAGTTACAATCAGCCCCAGCATTTT. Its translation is CASSLDISYNQPQHF. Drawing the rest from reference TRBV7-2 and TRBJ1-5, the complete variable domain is GAGVSQSPSNKVTEKGKDVELRCDPISGHTALYWYRQSLGQGLEFLIYFQGNSAPDKSGLPSDRFSAERTGGSVSTLTIQRTQQEDSAVYLCASSLDISYNQPQHFGDGTRLSIL.

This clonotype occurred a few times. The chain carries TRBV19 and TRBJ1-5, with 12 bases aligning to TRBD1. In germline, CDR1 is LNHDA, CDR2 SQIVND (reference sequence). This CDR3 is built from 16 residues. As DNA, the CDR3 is TGTGCTACATGGGACAGGGGGCTCCCAGTAAATCAGCCCCAGCATTTT. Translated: CATWDRGLPVNQPQHF.

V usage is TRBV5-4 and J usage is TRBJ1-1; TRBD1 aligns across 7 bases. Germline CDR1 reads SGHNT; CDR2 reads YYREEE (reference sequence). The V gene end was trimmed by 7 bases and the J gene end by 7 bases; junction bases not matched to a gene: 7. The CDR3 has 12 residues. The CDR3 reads CASGPGGSEAFF. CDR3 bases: TGTGCCAGCGGGCCAGGGGGTAGTGAAGCTTTCTTT. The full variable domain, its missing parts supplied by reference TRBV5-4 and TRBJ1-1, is ETGVTQSPTHLIKTRGQQVTLRCSSQSGHNTVSWYQQALGQGPQFIFQYYREEENGRGNFPPRFSGLQFPNYSSELNVNALELDDSALYLCASGPGGSEAFFGQGTRLTVV.

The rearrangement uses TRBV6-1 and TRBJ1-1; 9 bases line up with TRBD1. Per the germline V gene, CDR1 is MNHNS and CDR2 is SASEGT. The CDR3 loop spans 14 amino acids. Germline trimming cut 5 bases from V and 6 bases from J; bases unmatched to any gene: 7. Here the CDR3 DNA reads TGTGCCAGCAGTTGGGGACAGGGCTTGTCTGAAGCTTTCTTT. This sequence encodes CASSWGQGLSEAFF.

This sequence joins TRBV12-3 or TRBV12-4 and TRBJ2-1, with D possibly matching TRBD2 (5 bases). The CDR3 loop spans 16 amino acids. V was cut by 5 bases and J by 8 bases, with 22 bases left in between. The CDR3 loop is CASSPRPSPPGDEQFF. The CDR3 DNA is TGTGCCAGCAGTCCCCGTCCTAGCCCCCCCGGGGATGAGCAGTTCTTC.

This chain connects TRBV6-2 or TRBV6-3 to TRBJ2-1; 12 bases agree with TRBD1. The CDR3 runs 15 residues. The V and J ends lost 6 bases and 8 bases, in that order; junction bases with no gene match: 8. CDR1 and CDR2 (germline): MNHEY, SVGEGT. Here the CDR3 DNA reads TGTGCCAGCAGCCGGGGACAGGGGGCTATCGATGAGCAGTTCTTC. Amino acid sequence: CASSRGQGAIDEQFF.

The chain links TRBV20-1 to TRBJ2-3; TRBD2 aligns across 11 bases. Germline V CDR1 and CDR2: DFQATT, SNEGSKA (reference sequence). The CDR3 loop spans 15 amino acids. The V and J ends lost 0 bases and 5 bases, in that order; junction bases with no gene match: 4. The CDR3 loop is CSARDSGGAVDTQYF. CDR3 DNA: TGCAGTGCTAGAGATAGCGGGGGGGCCGTAGATACGCAGTATTTT.

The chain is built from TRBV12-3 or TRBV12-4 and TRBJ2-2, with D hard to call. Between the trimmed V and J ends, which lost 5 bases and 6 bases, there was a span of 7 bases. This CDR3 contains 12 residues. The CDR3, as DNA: TGTGCCAGCAGTCCCCCCCCCGGGGAGCTGTTTTTT. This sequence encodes CASSPPPGELFF.

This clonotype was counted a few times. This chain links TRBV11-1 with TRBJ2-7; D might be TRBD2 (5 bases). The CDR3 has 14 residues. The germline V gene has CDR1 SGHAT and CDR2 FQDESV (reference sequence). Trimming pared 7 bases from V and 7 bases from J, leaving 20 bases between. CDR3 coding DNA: TGTGCCAGCACCGGACCCCGGAGGTGGGAAGAGCAGTACTTC. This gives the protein CASTGPRRWEEQYF.

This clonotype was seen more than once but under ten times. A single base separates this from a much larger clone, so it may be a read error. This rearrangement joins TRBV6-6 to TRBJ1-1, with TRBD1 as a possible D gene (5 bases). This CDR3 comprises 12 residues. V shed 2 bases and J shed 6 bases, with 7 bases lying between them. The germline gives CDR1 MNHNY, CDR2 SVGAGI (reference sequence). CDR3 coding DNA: TGTGCCAGCAGTTACGGGGACTCTGAAGCTTTCTTT. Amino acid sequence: CASSYGDSEAFF.

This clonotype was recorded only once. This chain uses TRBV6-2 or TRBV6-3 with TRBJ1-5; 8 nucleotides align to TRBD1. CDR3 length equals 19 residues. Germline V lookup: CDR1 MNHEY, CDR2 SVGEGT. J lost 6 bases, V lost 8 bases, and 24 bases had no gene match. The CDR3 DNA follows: TGTGCCAGCCTATCTTACAGGGGGGACACGACACACCCCAGTCAGCCCCAGCATTTT. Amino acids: CASLSYRGDTTHPSQPQHF.

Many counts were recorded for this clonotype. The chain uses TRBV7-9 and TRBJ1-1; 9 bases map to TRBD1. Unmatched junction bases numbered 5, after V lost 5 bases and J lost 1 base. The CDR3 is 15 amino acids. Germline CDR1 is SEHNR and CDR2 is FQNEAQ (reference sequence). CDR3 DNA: TGTGCCAGCAGCCCTTCGGACAGGGGGAACACTGAAGCTTTCTTT. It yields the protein CASSPSDRGNTEAFF.

In DNA form, the CDR3 reads TGTGCCAGCAGCTCGGTCGGAGGGGGCCCTCATCAGCCCCAGCATTTT. Its translation is CASSSVGGGPHQPQHF. J is TRBJ1-5 and V is TRBV7-6, with 7 nucleotides matching TRBD1. This CDR3 comprises 16 residues. CDR1 is SGHVS, CDR2 FNYEAQ, per germline. V gave up 4 bases and J gave up 5 bases; unmatched junction bases: 11.